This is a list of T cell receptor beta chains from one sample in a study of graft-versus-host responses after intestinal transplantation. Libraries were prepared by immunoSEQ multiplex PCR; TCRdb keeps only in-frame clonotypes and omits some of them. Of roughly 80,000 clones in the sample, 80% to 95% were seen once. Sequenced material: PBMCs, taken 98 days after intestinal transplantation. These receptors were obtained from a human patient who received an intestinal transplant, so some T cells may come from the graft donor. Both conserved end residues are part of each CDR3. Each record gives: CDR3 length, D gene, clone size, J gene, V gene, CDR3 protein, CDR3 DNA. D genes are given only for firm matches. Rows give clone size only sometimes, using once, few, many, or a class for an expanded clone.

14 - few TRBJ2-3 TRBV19 CASSQRVGTDTQYF TGTGCCAGTAGCCAGCGGGTGGGAACAGATACGCAGTATTTT
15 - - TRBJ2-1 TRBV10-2 CASSESRGGLYEQFF TGCGCCAGCAGTGAGTCTAGGGGGGGTTTGTATGAGCAGTTCTTC
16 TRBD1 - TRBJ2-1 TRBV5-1 CASSWSLQGASGEQFF TGCGCCAGCAGCTGGTCGCTACAGGGGGCATCAGGAGAGCAGTTCTTC
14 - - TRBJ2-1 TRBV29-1 CSGGQATYYNEQFF TGCAGCGGGGGGCAGGCCACATATTACAATGAGCAGTTCTTC
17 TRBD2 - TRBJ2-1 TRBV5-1 CASSDTSGGARVHEQFF TGCGCCAGCAGCGACACTAGCGGGGGGGCCCGGGTCCATGAGCAGTTCTTC
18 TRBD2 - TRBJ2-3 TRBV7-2 CASSPPGTSGGLADTQYF TGTGCCAGCAGCCCCCCCGGGACTAGCGGGGGGCTCGCAGATACGCAGTATTTT
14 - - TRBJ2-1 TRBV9 CASSTDVWANEQFF TGTGCCAGCAGCACGGACGTCTGGGCCAATGAGCAGTTCTTC
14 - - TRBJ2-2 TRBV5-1 CASSLRGTTGELFF TGCGCCAGCAGCTTACGTGGCACCACCGGGGAGCTGTTTTTT
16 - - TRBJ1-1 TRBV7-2 CAIRAARGLGETEAFF TGTGCCATCAGAGCAGCTCGCGGACTGGGGGAGACTGAAGCTTTCTTT
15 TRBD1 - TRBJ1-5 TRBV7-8 CASSPRTGGNQPQHF TGTGCCAGCAGCCCCAGGACAGGGGGCAATCAGCCCCAGCATTTT
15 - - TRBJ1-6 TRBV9 CASSVGNPKVTPLHF TGTGCCAGCAGCGTAGGCAACCCGAAGGTGACACCCCTCCACTTT
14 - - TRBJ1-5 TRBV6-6 CASRYGTPNQPQHF TGTGCCAGCAGGTACGGGACACCCAATCAGCCCCAGCATTTT
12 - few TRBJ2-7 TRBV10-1 CASSDRAYEQYF TGCGCCAGCAGTGACAGGGCCTACGAGCAGTACTTC
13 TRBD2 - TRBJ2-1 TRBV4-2 CASSQDGGGAAVF TGTGCCAGCAGCCAAGACGGCGGGGGGGCCGCAGTCTTC
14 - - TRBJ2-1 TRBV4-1 CASSLAGAYNEQFF TGCGCCAGCAGCCTAGCTGGGGCTTACAATGAGCAGTTCTTC
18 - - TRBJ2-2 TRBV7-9 CASTPYPAEPLITGELFF TGTGCCAGCACCCCGTACCCCGCGGAGCCACTGATCACCGGGGAGCTGTTTTTT
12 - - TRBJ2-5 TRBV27 CASRTNQETQYF TGTGCCAGCAGGACGAACCAAGAGACCCAGTACTTC
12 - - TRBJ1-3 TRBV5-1 CASSLEGNTIYF TGCGCCAGCAGCTTGGAGGGAAACACCATATATTTT
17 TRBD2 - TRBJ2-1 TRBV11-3 CASSSPGGPLGYNEQFF TGTGCCAGCAGCTCCCCGGGGGGTCCCCTGGGATACAATGAGCAGTTCTTC
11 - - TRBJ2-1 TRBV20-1 CSASFLNEQFF TGCAGTGCTAGTTTTCTCAATGAGCAGTTCTTC
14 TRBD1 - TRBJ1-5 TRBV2 CASSDRDSNQPQHF TGTGCCAGCAGTGACCGGGACAGTAATCAGCCCCAGCATTTT
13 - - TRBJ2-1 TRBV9 CASSVGRRAGQFF TGTGCCAGCAGCGTAGGGAGACGCGCCGGGCAGTTCTTC
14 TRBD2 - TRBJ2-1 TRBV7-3 CASSFAGGPGEQFF TGTGCCAGCAGCTTTGCGGGAGGGCCCGGAGAGCAGTTCTTC
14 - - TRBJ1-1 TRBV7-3 CASSLRPAGTEAFF TGTGCCAGCAGCTTAAGGCCAGCAGGGACTGAAGCTTTCTTT
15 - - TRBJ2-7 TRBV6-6 CASSYSNTASYEQYF TGTGCCAGCAGTTACTCGAATACGGCCTCCTACGAGCAGTACTTC
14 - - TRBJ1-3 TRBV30 CAGIPGGSGNTIYF TGTGCCGGTATTCCGGGGGGCTCTGGAAACACCATATATTTT